Listed below are T cell receptor beta chains from one sample, sequenced in a study of OX40 agonist ivuxolimab in advanced cancers. Sequenced by immunoSEQ multiplex PCR; TCRdb stores in-frame clones only, minus some. In the table there are roughly 76,000 clones, about nine tenths of which are singletons. The sample in question was CD4+ or CD8+ T cells sorted from blood, obtained in a trial of the OX40 agonist ivuxolimab. All receptors come from an adult with an advanced solid tumor such as melanoma, head and neck, liver or kidney cancer. The CDR3 runs from the conserved cysteine through the conserved F or W. D genes are given only for firm matches. A clone size is listed for some rows: how often the clone was seen (once, few, many), or a class if it is expanded.

d_gene	v_gene	j_gene	abundance	CDR3aa	CDR3nt
NA	TRBV5-1	TRBJ2-7	NA	CASSFGQGPYEQYF	TGCGCCAGCAGCTTTGGGCAGGGCCCCTACGAGCAGTACTTC
NA	TRBV4-1	TRBJ1-5	NA	CASTQEGGYNQPQHF	TGCGCCAGCACCCAGGAGGGTGGGTACAATCAGCCCCAGCATTTT
NA	TRBV2	TRBJ1-1	NA	CASSVFWGENTEAFF	TGTGCCAGCAGTGTCTTTTGGGGGGAAAACACTGAAGCTTTCTTT
TRBD2	TRBV11-2	TRBJ2-1	once	CASSLTSGNNEQFF	TGTGCCAGCAGCTTAACTAGCGGGAACAATGAGCAGTTCTTC
NA	TRBV30	TRBJ1-1	NA	CAWSVGGRSTEAFF	TGTGCCTGGAGTGTCGGGGGGCGTAGCACTGAAGCTTTCTTT
NA	TRBV29-1	TRBJ1-5	NA	CSAGDNWGQPQHF	TGCAGCGCAGGAGACAATTGGGGTCAGCCCCAGCATTTT
NA	TRBV27	TRBJ1-1	NA	CASREGGNTEAFF	TGTGCCAGCAGGGAAGGGGGAAACACTGAAGCTTTCTTT
TRBD2	TRBV5-1	TRBJ2-5	NA	CASRRNPGLAQETQYF	TGCGCCAGCAGGCGGAACCCCGGACTAGCCCAAGAGACCCAGTACTTC
TRBD1	TRBV5-1	TRBJ2-1	NA	CASSLGPGGNEQFF	TGCGCCAGCAGCTTGGGGCCAGGGGGCAATGAGCAGTTCTTC
NA	TRBV27	TRBJ2-5	NA	CASNPGRRETQYF	TGTGCCAGCAATCCGGGACGGAGAGAGACCCAGTACTTC
TRBD1	TRBV5-1	TRBJ1-2	NA	CASSSGTANYGYTF	TGCGCCAGCAGTTCCGGGACAGCGAACTATGGCTACACCTTC
TRBD1	TRBV7-2	TRBJ1-2	few	CASSLGQGYGYTF	TGTGCCAGCAGCTTAGGACAGGGGTATGGCTACACCTTC
TRBD2	TRBV28	TRBJ2-5	few	CASPPSGGLAGTGETQYF	TGTGCCAGCCCCCCCAGTGGGGGACTAGCGGGAACGGGGGAGACCCAGTACTTC
NA	TRBV5-4	TRBJ2-7	NA	CASSLPGYEQYF	TGTGCCAGCAGCCTCCCGGGGTACGAGCAGTACTTC
NA	TRBV5-1	TRBJ2-2	NA	CASSLGGGLTGPNAGELFF	TGCGCCAGCAGCTTGGGGGGGGGACTCACAGGGCCGAACGCCGGGGAGCTGTTTTTT
TRBD1	TRBV7-9	TRBJ1-1	few	CASSSSGQGATEAFF	TGTGCCAGCAGCTCATCGGGACAGGGGGCCACTGAAGCTTTCTTT
NA	TRBV6-1	TRBJ2-1	NA	CASSVSTGSPYNEQFF	TGTGCCAGCAGTGTCTCCACGGGATCCCCCTACAATGAGCAGTTCTTC
TRBD2	TRBV5-1	TRBJ2-5	NA	CASSLVLSGSAETQYF	TGCGCCAGCAGCTTGGTACTTAGCGGGAGCGCGGAGACCCAGTACTTC
NA	TRBV28	TRBJ2-3	NA	CASRANLGGGGTDTQYF	TGTGCCAGCAGGGCCAATCTTGGGGGAGGTGGAACAGATACGCAGTATTTT
NA	TRBV4-1	TRBJ1-5	NA	CASSQGGASNQPQHF	TGCGCCAGCAGCCAGGGGGGGGCAAGCAATCAGCCCCAGCATTTT
NA	TRBV18	TRBJ1-1	NA	CASSPAGLMNTEAFF	TGTGCCAGCTCACCCGCAGGTCTCATGAACACTGAAGCTTTCTTT
NA	TRBV2	TRBJ1-3	NA	CASSEAGGTGNTIYF	TGTGCCAGCAGTGAAGCGGGGGGTACTGGAAACACCATATATTTT
NA	TRBV29-1	TRBJ2-5	NA	CSWGRPQETQYF	TGCTCCTGGGGCAGGCCTCAAGAGACCCAGTACTTC
TRBD1	TRBV19	TRBJ2-2	NA	CASSSYGQGGTGELFF	TGTGCCAGTAGTTCCTATGGACAGGGGGGCACCGGGGAGCTGTTTTTT
NA	TRBV2	TRBJ2-3	few	CASRPDTDTQYF	TGTGCCAGCAGACCCGACACAGATACGCAGTATTTT
TRBD1	TRBV7-2	TRBJ2-3	NA	CASGGRGFTQYF	TGTGCCAGCGGGGGCAGGGGGTTTACGCAGTATTTT
TRBD1	TRBV11-1	TRBJ2-5	NA	CASSSDRAETQYF	TGTGCCAGCAGCTCAGACAGGGCAGAGACCCAGTACTTC
NA	TRBV5-1	TRBJ1-1	NA	CASSLTGTTNTEAFF	TGCGCCAGCAGCTTAACCGGGACGACAAACACTGAAGCTTTCTTT
NA	TRBV5-1	TRBJ2-5	once	CASSLEQRWYF	TGCGCCAGCAGCTTGGAACAGCGGTGGTACTTC
TRBD1	TRBV10-3	TRBJ2-3	NA	CAIRTGQGERSTDTQYF	TGTGCCATCAGGACTGGACAGGGTGAGAGGTCCACAGATACGCAGTATTTT
TRBD1	TRBV5-1	TRBJ2-1	NA	CASSLAGTGGREQFF	TGCGCCAGCAGCTTGGCCGGGACAGGCGGCCGGGAGCAGTTCTTC
NA	TRBV5-8	TRBJ1-1	NA	CASSLGHRDGDAFF	TGTGCCAGCAGCTTGGGACACCGGGACGGTGACGCTTTCTTT
TRBD1	TRBV27	TRBJ1-5	NA	CASSRDSDSNQPQHF	TGTGCCAGCAGTCGGGACAGTGATAGCAATCAGCCCCAGCATTTT
TRBD2	TRBV28	TRBJ2-1	NA	CASSSGNEQFF	TGTGCCAGCTCTAGCGGTAATGAGCAGTTCTTC
TRBD1	TRBV5-1	TRBJ1-4	NA	CASSTTGGQTEKLFF	TGCGCCAGCAGCACTACAGGGGGCCAAACTGAAAAACTGTTTTTT
TRBD1	TRBV19	TRBJ2-7	medium-sized	CASSVGQGAQEQYF	TGTGCCAGTAGTGTCGGACAGGGGGCTCAGGAGCAGTACTTC
TRBD2	TRBV28	TRBJ2-1	NA	CASSSSWTRYEQFF	TGTGCCAGCAGTTCTTCTTGGACTAGATATGAGCAGTTCTTC